The TCR beta chain described here comes from a study of T-cell memory formation after mild COVID-19. Study in general: In these data, TCR clusters were largely donor specific. Whole-study results and caveats: Confirmation of SARS-CoV-2 specificity was lacking for second-wave clones peaking day 37. Clones contracting day 15 to 85 were balanced CD4/CD8; later expanders leaned CD4+.

In this sample, this clonotype turned up many times. Antigen: not known. CDR1 SGHTA and CDR2 FQGNSA come from the germline V gene. The V and J ends lost 3 bases and 6 bases respectively, with 10 bases between them. This CDR3 is 13 amino acids long. 5'RACE, which relied on constant-segment primers, yielded TCR alpha and TCR beta cDNA libraries carrying sample barcodes and UMIs. Each CDR3 protein gets one entry after TCRdb re-called the 5' RACE reads with MiXCR. The sample has fewer than 350,000 distinct CDR3 sequences; about a sixth are singletons. This receptor was obtained from a man younger than 35 who had mild COVID-19 (a few samples of this study predate the infection). Cell type and time point are not known. The sample comprised PBMCs or a T cell subset sorted from them (not recorded which). The chain recombines TRBV7-2 with TRBJ2-3, with D possibly matching TRBD2 (6 bases). The CDR3 sequence: CASSFETSDTQYF. In nucleotides, the CDR3 is TGTGCCAGCAGCTTTGAAACTAGCGATACGCAGTATTTT. Together with reference TRBV7-2 and TRBJ2-3, the CDR3 gives the full variable domain: GAGVSQSPSNKVTEKGKDVELRCDPISGHTALYWYRQSLGQGLEFLIYFQGNSAPDKSGLPSDRFSAERTGGSVSTLTIQRTQQEDSAVYLCASSFETSDTQYFGPGTRLTVL.